A single sample is the source of the 6 T cell receptor beta chains below, sequenced in a study of CD8 T cells in ankylosing spondylitis. No antigen has been identified for these receptors. Findings and limits, study-wide: Seven or eight highly homologous variants formed a TCR beta motif that appeared characteristic of ankylosing spondylitis blood.

In TCRdb, the 5' RACE reads were re-called with MiXCR into one record per CDR3 protein. The sample shows roughly 400,000 distinct CDR3 sequences, around 24% of them seen only once. Sequenced: blood, either unsorted or a sorted T cell fraction (not recorded which). All receptors derive from a male donor with ankylosing spondylitis.

This clonotype turned up a few times. The J gene is TRBJ2-7, the V gene TRBV6-1, with 11 bases matching TRBD2. After removal of 5 bases from V and 5 bases from J, the junction contained 11 bases not matched to a gene. Germline V gives CDR1 MNHNS, CDR2 SASEGT. The CDR3 sequence is 16 residues long. The CDR3 reads CASSPFSGRARHEQYF. The CDR3 DNA sequence: TGTGCCAGCAGTCCATTTAGCGGGAGGGCCCGGCACGAGCAGTACTTC.

V gene TRBV20-1 combines with J gene TRBJ1-6; no clear D gene. The ends were cut back, 1 base at V and 8 bases at J, with 15 bases in the middle. Germline V lookup: CDR1 DFQATT, CDR2 SNEGSKA (reference sequence). There are 15 residues in the CDR3. CDR3 residues: CSARGGNRLYSPLHF. CDR3 nucleotides: TGCAGTGCTAGAGGAGGGAACAGACTCTATTCACCCCTCCACTTT.

This clonotype appeared a few times. The chain couples TRBV5-1 to TRBJ2-7; TRBD2 agrees at 9 bases. Germline V lookup: CDR1 SGHRS, CDR2 YFSETQ. V was pared by 2 bases and J by 4 bases, with 7 bases of the junction left unmatched. The CDR3 loop spans 15 amino acids. As DNA, the CDR3 is TGCGCCAGCAGCTTTGTTCGGACTAGCGAGTACGAGCAGTACTTC. Protein product: CASSFVRTSEYEQYF.

The chain uses TRBV5-1 and TRBJ1-2; D might be TRBD1 (6 bases). The CDR3 has 14 residues. V was shortened by 3 bases and J by 3 bases, with 12 bases between the two germline ends. CDR1 is SGHRS, CDR2 YFSETQ, per germline. The CDR3 here is CASSSHREDYGYTF. CDR3 coding DNA: TGCGCCAGCAGCTCACACAGGGAGGACTATGGCTACACCTTC.

The chain employs TRBV10-3 and TRBJ2-2, with 8 bases matching TRBD1. This CDR3 region has 15 residues. Germline V lookup: CDR1 ENHRY, CDR2 SYGVKD. J gave up 0 bases and V 7 bases, and 4 bases lay outside the gene matches. CDR3 residues: CAINQGAANTGELFF. CDR3 coding DNA: TGTGCCATCAACCAGGGGGCCGCGAACACCGGGGAGCTGTTTTTT.

The chain is built from TRBV24-1 and TRBJ1-5; 8 bases fit TRBD1. The ends lost 6 bases at V and 6 bases at J; junction bases unmatched: 9. The germline V gene has CDR1 KGHDR and CDR2 SFDVKD. The CDR3 consists of 15 residues. The CDR3 DNA reads TGTGCCACCAGTCCCAGGGGGCGGGCTGGTCAGCCCCAGCATTTT. This codes for CATSPRGRAGQPQHF.